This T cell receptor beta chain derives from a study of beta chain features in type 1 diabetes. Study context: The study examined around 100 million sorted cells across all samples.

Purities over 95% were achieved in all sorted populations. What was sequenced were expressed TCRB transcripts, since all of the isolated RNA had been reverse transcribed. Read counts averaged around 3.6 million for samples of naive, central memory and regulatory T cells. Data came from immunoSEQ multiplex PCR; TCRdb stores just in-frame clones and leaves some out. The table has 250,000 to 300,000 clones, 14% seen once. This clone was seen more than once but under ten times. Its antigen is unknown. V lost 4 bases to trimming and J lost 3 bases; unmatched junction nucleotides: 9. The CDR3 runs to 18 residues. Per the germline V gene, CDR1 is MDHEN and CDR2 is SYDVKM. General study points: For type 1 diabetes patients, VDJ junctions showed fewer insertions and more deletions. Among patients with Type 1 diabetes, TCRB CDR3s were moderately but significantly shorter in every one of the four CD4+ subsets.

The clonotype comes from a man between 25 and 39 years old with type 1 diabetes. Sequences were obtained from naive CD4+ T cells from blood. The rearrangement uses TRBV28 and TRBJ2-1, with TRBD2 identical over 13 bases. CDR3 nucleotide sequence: TGTGCCAGCAGTTCCGGGGGGACTAGCGGGATACACTACAATGAGCAGTTCTTC. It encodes CASSSGGTSGIHYNEQFF.